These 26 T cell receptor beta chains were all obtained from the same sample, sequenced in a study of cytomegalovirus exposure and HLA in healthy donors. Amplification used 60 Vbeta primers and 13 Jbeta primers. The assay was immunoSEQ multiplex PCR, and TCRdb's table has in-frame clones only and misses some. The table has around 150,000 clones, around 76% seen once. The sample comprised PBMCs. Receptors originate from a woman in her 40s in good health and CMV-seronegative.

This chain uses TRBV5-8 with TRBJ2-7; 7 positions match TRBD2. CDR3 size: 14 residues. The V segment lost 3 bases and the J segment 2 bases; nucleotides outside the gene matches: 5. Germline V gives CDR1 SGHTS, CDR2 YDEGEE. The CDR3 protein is CASSSSGIPYEQYF. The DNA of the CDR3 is TGTGCCAGCAGCTCGAGCGGGATCCCCTACGAGCAGTACTTC. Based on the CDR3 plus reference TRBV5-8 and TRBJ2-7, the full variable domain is EAGVTQSPTHLIKTRGQQATLRCSPISGHTSVYWYQQALGLGLQFLLWYDEGEERNRGNFPPRFSGRQFPNYSSELNVNALELEDSALYLCASSSSGIPYEQYFGPGTRLTVT.

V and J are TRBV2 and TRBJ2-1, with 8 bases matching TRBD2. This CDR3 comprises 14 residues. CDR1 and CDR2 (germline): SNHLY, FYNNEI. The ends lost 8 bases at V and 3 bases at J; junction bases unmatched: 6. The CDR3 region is CASVTAGGYNEQFF. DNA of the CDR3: TGTGCCAGCGTAACTGCGGGGGGCTACAATGAGCAGTTCTTC.

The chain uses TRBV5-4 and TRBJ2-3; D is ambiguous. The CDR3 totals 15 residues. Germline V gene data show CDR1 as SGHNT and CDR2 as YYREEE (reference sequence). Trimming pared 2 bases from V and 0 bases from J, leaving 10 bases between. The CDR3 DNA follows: TGTGCCAGCAGCTTAGGTGGGCCGAGCACAGATACGCAGTATTTT. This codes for CASSLGGPSTDTQYF. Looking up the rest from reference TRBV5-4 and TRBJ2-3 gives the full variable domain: ETGVTQSPTHLIKTRGQQVTLRCSSQSGHNTVSWYQQALGQGPQFIFQYYREEENGRGNFPPRFSGLQFPNYSSELNVNALELDDSALYLCASSLGGPSTDTQYFGPGTRLTVL.

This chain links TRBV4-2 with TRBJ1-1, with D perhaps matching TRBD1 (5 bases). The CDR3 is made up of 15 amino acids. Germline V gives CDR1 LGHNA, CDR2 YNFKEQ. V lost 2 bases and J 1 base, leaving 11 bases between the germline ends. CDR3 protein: CASSQRGTENTEAFF. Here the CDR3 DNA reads TGTGCCAGCAGCCAACGCGGGACGGAGAACACTGAAGCTTTCTTT.

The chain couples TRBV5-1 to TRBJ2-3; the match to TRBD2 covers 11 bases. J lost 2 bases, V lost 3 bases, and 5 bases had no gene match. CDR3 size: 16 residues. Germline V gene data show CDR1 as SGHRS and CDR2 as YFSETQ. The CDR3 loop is CASSWGLAAHTDTQYF. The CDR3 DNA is TGCGCCAGCAGCTGGGGACTAGCGGCCCACACAGATACGCAGTATTTT.

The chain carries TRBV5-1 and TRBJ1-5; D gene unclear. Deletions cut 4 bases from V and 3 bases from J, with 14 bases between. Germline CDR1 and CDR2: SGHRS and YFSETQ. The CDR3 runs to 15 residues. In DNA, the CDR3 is TGCGCCAGCAGCGCACTCGGAGCCGACAATCAGCCCCAGCATTTT. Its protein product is CASSALGADNQPQHF.

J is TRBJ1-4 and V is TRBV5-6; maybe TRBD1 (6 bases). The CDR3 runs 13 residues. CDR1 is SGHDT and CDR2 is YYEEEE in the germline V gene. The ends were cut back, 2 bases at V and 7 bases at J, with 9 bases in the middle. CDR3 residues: CASSFLGGEKLFF. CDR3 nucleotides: TGTGCCAGCAGCTTTCTAGGGGGTGAAAAACTGTTTTTT.

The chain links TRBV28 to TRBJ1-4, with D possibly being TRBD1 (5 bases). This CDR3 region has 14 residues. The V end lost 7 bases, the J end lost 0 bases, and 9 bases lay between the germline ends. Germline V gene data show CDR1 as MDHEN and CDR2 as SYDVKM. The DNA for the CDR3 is TGTGCCAGCACCCGGGGGTCAACTAATGAAAAACTGTTTTTT. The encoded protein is CASTRGSTNEKLFF. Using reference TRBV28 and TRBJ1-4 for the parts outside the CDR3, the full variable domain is DVKVTQSSRYLVKRTGEKVFLECVQDMDHENMFWYRQDPGLGLRLIYFSYDVKMKEKGDIPEGYSVSREKKERFSLILESASTNQTSMYLCASTRGSTNEKLFFGSGTQLSVL.

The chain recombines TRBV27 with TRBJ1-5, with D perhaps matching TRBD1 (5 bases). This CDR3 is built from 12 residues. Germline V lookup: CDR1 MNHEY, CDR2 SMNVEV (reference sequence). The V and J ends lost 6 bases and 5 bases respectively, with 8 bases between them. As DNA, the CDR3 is TGTGCCAGCAGGACAGTTGATCAGCCCCAGCATTTT. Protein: CASRTVDQPQHF.

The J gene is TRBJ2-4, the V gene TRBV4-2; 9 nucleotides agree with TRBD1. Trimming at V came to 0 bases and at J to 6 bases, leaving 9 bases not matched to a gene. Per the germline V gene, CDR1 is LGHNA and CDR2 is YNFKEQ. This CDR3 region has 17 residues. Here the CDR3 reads CASSQDATRDRANIQYF. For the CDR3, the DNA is TGTGCCAGCAGCCAAGATGCCACGAGGGACAGGGCAAACATTCAGTACTTC.

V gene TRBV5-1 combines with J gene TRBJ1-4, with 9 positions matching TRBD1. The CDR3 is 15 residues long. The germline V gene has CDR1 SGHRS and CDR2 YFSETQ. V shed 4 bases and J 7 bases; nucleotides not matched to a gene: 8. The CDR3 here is CASSPGGTGLEKLFF. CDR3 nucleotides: TGCGCCAGCAGCCCCGGAGGGACAGGGCTTGAAAAACTGTTTTTT.

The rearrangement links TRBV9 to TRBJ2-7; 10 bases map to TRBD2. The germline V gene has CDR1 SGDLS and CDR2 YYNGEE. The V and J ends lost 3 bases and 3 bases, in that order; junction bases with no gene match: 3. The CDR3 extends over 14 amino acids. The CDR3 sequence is CASSAGLADYEQYF. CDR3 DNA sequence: TGTGCCAGCAGCGCTGGACTAGCGGACTACGAGCAGTACTTC.

In DNA, the CDR3 is TGTGCCAGCAGGGTCGAGGCTGAAGCTTTCTTT. This translates into CASRVEAEAFF. The chain uses TRBV2 and TRBJ1-1, with no clear D. Germline loops: CDR1 SNHLY, CDR2 FYNNEI. The CDR3 has 11 amino acids. The V end was cut by 6 bases, the J end by 6 bases, with 8 bases between.

The CDR3 DNA reads as TGTGCCAGCTCACCGAGACAGGGGGCCCCTGAAGCTTTCTTT. It is translated as CASSPRQGAPEAFF. The gene calls are TRBV18 and TRBJ1-1; 10 bases are a match to TRBD1. The CDR3 contains 14 residues. J gave up 6 bases and V 3 bases, and 4 bases lay outside the gene matches. The germline CDR1 and CDR2 sequences are KGHSH and LQKENI.

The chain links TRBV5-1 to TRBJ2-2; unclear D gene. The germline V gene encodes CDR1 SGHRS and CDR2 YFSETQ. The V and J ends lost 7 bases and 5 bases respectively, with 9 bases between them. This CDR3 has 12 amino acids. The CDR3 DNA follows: TGCGCCAGCTTTCATAGTACCGGGGAGCTGTTTTTT. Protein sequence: CASFHSTGELFF.

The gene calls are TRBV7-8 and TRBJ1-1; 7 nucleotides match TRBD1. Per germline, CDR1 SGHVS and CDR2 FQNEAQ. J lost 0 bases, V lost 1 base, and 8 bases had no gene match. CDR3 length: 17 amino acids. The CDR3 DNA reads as TGTGCCAGCAGCTTAGAGAGGGGGCACGGTATGAACACTGAAGCTTTCTTT. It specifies CASSLERGHGMNTEAFF.

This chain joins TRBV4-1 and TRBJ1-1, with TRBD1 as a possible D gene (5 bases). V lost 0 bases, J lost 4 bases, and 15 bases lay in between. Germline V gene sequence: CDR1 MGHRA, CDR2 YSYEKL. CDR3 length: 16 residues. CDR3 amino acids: CASSQDWPQGGTEAFF. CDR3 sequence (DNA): TGCGCCAGCAGCCAAGATTGGCCTCAGGGCGGCACTGAAGCTTTCTTT.

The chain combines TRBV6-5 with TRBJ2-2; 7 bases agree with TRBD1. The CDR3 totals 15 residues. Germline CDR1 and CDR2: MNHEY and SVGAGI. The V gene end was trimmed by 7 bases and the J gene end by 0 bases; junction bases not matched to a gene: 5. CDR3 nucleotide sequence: TGTGCCAGCATGATCGGACAGGCGAACACCGGGGAGCTGTTTTTT. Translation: CASMIGQANTGELFF.

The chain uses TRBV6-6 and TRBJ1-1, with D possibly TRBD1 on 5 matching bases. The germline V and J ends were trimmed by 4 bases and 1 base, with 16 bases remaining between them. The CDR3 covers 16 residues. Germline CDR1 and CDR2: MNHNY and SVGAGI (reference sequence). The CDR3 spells CASSSPSWGENTEAFF. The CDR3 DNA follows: TGTGCCAGCAGTTCCCCCAGTTGGGGGGAGAACACTGAAGCTTTCTTT.

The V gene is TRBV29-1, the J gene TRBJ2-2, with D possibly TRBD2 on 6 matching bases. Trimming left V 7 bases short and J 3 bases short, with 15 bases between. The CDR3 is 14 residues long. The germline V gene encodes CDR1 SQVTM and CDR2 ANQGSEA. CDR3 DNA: TGCAGCGCCCGCAGGGACTTTGACACCGGGGAGCTGTTTTTT. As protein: CSARRDFDTGELFF.

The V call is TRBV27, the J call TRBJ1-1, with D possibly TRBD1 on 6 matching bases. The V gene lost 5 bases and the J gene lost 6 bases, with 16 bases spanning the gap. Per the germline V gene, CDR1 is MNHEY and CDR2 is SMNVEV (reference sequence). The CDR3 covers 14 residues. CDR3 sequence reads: CASSIHREGAEAFF. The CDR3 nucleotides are TGTGCCAGCAGTATCCACAGGGAAGGAGCTGAAGCTTTCTTT.

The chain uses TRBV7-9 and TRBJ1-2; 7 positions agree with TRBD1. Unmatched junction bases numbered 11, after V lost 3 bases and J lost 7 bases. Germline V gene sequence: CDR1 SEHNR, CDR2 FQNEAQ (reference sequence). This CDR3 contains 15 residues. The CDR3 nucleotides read TGTGCCAGCAGCTTCGGAAGACAGGGAGTAGCTGGCTACACCTTC. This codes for CASSFGRQGVAGYTF.

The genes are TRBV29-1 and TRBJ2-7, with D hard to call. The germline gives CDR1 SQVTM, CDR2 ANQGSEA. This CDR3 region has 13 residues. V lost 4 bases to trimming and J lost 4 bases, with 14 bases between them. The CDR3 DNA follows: TGCAGCGTTGGATACCCTGGGCCTTACGAGCAGTACTTC. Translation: CSVGYPGPYEQYF.

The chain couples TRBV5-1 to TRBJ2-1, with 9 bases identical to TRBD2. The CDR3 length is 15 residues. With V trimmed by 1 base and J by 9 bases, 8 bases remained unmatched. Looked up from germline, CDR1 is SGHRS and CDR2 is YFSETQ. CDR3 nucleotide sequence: TGCGCCAGCAGCTTGCTGGTAGCGGGAGACAGTGAGCAGTTCTTC. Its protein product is CASSLLVAGDSEQFF. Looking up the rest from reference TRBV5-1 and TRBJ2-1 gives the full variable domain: KAGVTQTPRYLIKTRGQQVTLSCSPISGHRSVSWYQQTPGQGLQFLFEYFSETQRNKGNFPGRFSGRQFSNSRSEMNVSTLELGDSALYLCASSLLVAGDSEQFFGPGTRLTVL.

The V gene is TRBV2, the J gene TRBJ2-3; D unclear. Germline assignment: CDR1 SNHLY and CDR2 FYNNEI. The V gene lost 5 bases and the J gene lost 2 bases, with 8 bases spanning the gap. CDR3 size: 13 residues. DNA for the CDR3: TGTGCCAGCAGTTTGGGCCTCACAGATACGCAGTATTTT. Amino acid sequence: CASSLGLTDTQYF.

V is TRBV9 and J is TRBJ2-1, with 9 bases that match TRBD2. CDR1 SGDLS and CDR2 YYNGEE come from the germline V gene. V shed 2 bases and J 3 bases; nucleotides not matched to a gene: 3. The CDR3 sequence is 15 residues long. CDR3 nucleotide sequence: TGTGCCAGCAGCGTGGAACTAGCGGGCTACAATGAGCAGTTCTTC. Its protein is CASSVELAGYNEQFF. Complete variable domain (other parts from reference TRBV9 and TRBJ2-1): DSGVTQTPKHLITATGQRVTLRCSPRSGDLSVYWYQQSLDQGLQFLIQYYNGEERAKGNILERFSAQQFPDLHSELNLSSLELGDSALYFCASSVELAGYNEQFFGPGTRLTVL.